This T cell receptor (beta chain) was sequenced during a study of OX40 agonist ivuxolimab in advanced cancers. Sequenced by immunoSEQ multiplex PCR; TCRdb stores in-frame clones only, minus some. The repertoire includes about 54,000 clones, 70% to 90% of them detected once, and more than 1% sits in the top ten. This clonotype was obtained from an adult with an advanced solid tumor such as melanoma, head and neck, liver or kidney cancer. This specimen consisted of CD4+ or CD8+ T cells sorted from blood, obtained in a trial of the OX40 agonist ivuxolimab.

CDR3 protein: CSVALIRGPGETQYF. The CDR3 bases are TGCAGCGTTGCGTTGATCAGGGGGCCTGGGGAGACCCAGTACTTC. The gene calls are TRBV29-1 and TRBJ2-5; 8 nucleotides align to TRBD1. Germline V gene lookup returns CDR1 SQVTM and CDR2 ANQGSEA. Losses at the gene ends were 4 bases for V and 5 bases for J; bases not matched to a gene: 12. CDR3 length equals 15 residues.